This passage covers 23 T cell receptor beta chains from one sample sequenced in a study of tumor-infiltrating lymphocytes in primary liver carcinoma. TCR beta cDNA was made from 500 ng total RNA with a constant-region primer. A slightly modified ARM-PCR protocol with three nested multiplex PCR rounds produced these TCR beta libraries. For about 11 cycles apiece, the opening two PCR rounds ran with TRBV1-TRBV30 forward primers and a C-beta reverse primer. TCRdb called the multiplex PCR reads again in MiXCR, with one record for every CDR3 protein. The data contain fewer than 350,000 distinct CDR3 sequences, less than 75% of them seen just once; the ten biggest clones take up 9% to 10%. Germline DNA was also extracted, and blood RNA derived from unsorted whole blood. Material: peripheral blood. The receptors derive from a middle-aged man with primary liver carcinoma and hepatitis B virus infection.

On this clonotype: A junction boundary mismatches the germline segment, possibly from a read error. The chain uses TRBV11-1 and TRBJ1-1; TRBD1 is a possible D gene (6 bases). The CDR3 is 16 amino acids. In germline, CDR1 is SGHAT, CDR2 FQDESV (reference sequence). CDR3: CASSSQNSGVRTDAFF. DNA of the CDR3: TGTGCCAGCAGCTCGCAGAATTCAGGGGTTCGGACTGATGCTTTCTTT.

About this clonotype: This could be a read error, since a much larger clone is one nucleotide away. This rearrangement joins TRBV29-1 to TRBJ2-1; TRBD2 might be the D (6 bases). This CDR3 has 18 residues. Looked up from germline, CDR1 is SQVTM and CDR2 is ANQGSEA. V lost 4 bases and J lost 4, with 26 bases in between. In DNA form, the CDR3 reads TGCAGCGTTGTGGTGAGTAGCGGATCGGTTCGACATTACAATGAGCAGTTCTTC. As protein: CSVVVSSGSVRHYNEQFF.

The chain recombines TRBV11-2 with TRBJ2-2, with D uncertain. The V and J ends lost 2 bases and 7 bases respectively, with 11 bases between them. The germline gives CDR1 SGHAT, CDR2 FQNNGV. The CDR3 spans 14 residues. The CDR3 DNA reads TGTGCCAGCAGCTTACGGAGTTTCATCGGGGAGCTGTTTTTT. Its protein product is CASSLRSFIGELFF.

The sample holds one count of this clonotype. Relative to the germline gene, one junction end is altered; a read error may explain this. The chain combines TRBV11-2 with TRBJ2-1; 9 bases agree with TRBD2. This CDR3 is 16 amino acids long. Germline CDR1 SGHAT, CDR2 FQNNGV. CDR3: CASSPIAGVYYNEQSF. The CDR3 bases are TGTGCCAGCAGCCCCATAGCGGGAGTGTATTACAATGAGCAATCCTTC.

This clonotype was observed many times. The CDR3 DNA is TGTGCCAGCAGTTTAGCGGCCTCTAGCACAGATACGCAGTATTTT. Encoded protein: CASSLAASSTDTQYF. The chain has TRBV12-3 or TRBV12-4 and TRBJ2-3; D ambiguous. The CDR3 totals 15 residues. The V and J ends lost 0 bases and 0 bases respectively, with 7 bases between them.

Regarding this clonotype: Just one base apart from a much larger clone, this may be a read error. The J gene is TRBJ2-1, the V gene TRBV6-1; D is perhaps TRBD1 (6 bases). This CDR3 comprises 15 residues. Germline CDR1 is MNHNS and CDR2 is SASEGT. V lost 10 bases, J lost 5 bases, and 21 bases lay in between. CDR3 sequence (DNA): TGTGCCACCGCACAGGGACCATACCTTCACAATGAGCAGTTCTTC. Translation: CATAQGPYLHNEQFF.

This clonotype appeared once. A much larger clone differs from this one at a single base, so this may be a read error. V is TRBV6-2 or TRBV6-3 and J is TRBJ2-3; D is uncertain. Germline values: CDR1 MNHEY, CDR2 SVGEGT. The CDR3 extends over 14 amino acids. Between the trimmed V and J ends, which lost 5 bases and 3 bases, there was a span of 12 bases. In DNA, the CDR3 is TGTGCCAGCAGTCCCCTCACCTTAACAGATACGCAGTATTTT. Protein sequence: CASSPLTLTDTQYF.

About this clonotype itself: One junction end does not reproduce the germline sequence, and a read error may be involved. The chain uses TRBV4-1 and TRBJ1-2; 10 nucleotides match TRBD1. The CDR3 consists of 16 residues. The germline V gene encodes CDR1 MGHRA and CDR2 YSYEKL. Here the CDR3 DNA reads TGCCCCAGCAGCCAAGATAGAGGGGACAGGGGTCAAGGCTACACCTTC. The encoded protein is CPSSQDRGDRGQGYTF.

This clonotype appeared many times. The chain has TRBV28 and TRBJ2-7; D perhaps matches TRBD1 (5 bases). Trimming pared 6 bases from V and 1 base from J, leaving 10 bases between. The germline CDR1 and CDR2 sequences are MDHEN and SYDVKM. This CDR3 is built from 13 residues. The CDR3, as DNA: TGTGCCAGCAGACCTCAGGGTTCCTACGAGCAGTACTTC. Amino acids: CASRPQGSYEQYF.

About this clonotype itself: A much bigger clone sits one base away, suggesting this may be a read error. The rearrangement joins TRBV6-2 or TRBV6-3 to TRBJ1-5, with D hard to call. This CDR3 region has 13 residues. Germline CDR1 MNHEY, CDR2 SVGEGT. CDR3 amino acids: CACSYSTHQPQHF. The CDR3 bases are TGTGCCTGCAGTTACTCCACTCATCAGCCCCAGCATTTT.

Regarding this clonotype: A clone one base away is much larger, so this may be a read error. The rearrangement uses TRBV4-3 and TRBJ1-2; D may be TRBD1 (6 bases). Germline lookup yields CDR1 LGHNA and CDR2 YSLEER. There are 19 residues in the CDR3. Written as DNA, the CDR3 is TGTGCCAGCAGCCAAGGGCTGGAGGGTTTAGGGGGGATGAACTATGGCTACACCTTC. Protein product: CASSQGLEGLGGMNYGYTF.

On this clonotype: This could be a read error, since a much larger clone is one nucleotide away. The chain joins TRBV6-2 or TRBV6-3 to TRBJ2-1, with 11 bases matching TRBD1. Germline V gene data show CDR1 as MNHEY and CDR2 as SVGEGT. Unmatched junction bases numbered 12, after V lost 2 bases and J lost 15 bases. The CDR3 covers 15 residues. CDR3 in amino acids: CASSYPRDRGWVVFF. The CDR3 region has the DNA TGTGCCAGCAGTTACCCTCGGGACAGGGGGTGGGTTGTGTTCTTC.

The CDR3 coding sequence is TGCGCCAGTAGTCCCATAGAGGGGATCAATCAGCCCCAGTATTTT. Amino acid sequence: CASSPIEGINQPQYF. The chain is built from TRBV4-1 and TRBJ1-5; D tentatively fits TRBD1 or TRBD2 (5 bases each). The DNA end is a closer match to TRBJ2-3, so the J assignment may be wrong. This CDR3 has 15 residues. Germline V gene lookup returns CDR1 MGHRA and CDR2 YSYEKL.

This chain joins TRBV5-1 and TRBJ2-3; 8 bases fit TRBD2. V shed 1 base, J shed 7 bases, and the junction held 8 bases outside the gene matches. The CDR3 has 15 amino acids. Looked up from germline, CDR1 is SGHRS and CDR2 is YFSETQ. The CDR3, as DNA: TGCGCCAGCAGCTTGAAGAGCGGGAGAGGGAATACGCAGTATTTT. Protein product: CASSLKSGRGNTQYF.

Points on this clonotype: One end of the junction fails to match germline, which may point to a read error. The gene calls are TRBV4-3 and TRBJ2-7, with D maybe TRBD2 (6 bases). Looked up from germline, CDR1 is LGHNA and CDR2 is YSLEER. CDR3 length: 15 amino acids. In DNA, the CDR3 is TGCGCCGGCAGTCAAGAGTACGGGAGTAACTACGAGCAGTACTTC. This translates into CAGSQEYGSNYEQYF.

As for this clonotype: This may stem from a read error, because a much larger clone lies one nucleotide away. V usage is TRBV29-1 and J usage is TRBJ2-2, with D perhaps matching TRBD1 (5 bases). Germline values: CDR1 SQVTM, CDR2 ANQGSEA. The CDR3 sequence is 16 residues long. In nucleotides, the CDR3 is TGCAGCGTTGAACAAGGGCCAGGGATAAACATCGGGGAGCTGTTTTTT. This codes for CSVEQGPGINIGELFF.

The chain is built from TRBV6-1 and TRBJ1-4; 10 nucleotides line up with TRBD1. The CDR3 loop spans 15 amino acids. Trimming cost V 7 bases and J 8 bases; bases outside gene matches: 10. The germline V gene has CDR1 MNHNS and CDR2 SASEGT. The CDR3 bases are TGTGCCAGCACCCGCAGGACAGGGGGTATGGAAAAACTGTTTTTT. As protein: CASTRRTGGMEKLFF.

This clonotype was picked up many times. The rearrangement joins TRBV12-1 to TRBJ2-5. TRBV12-1 is listed as a pseudogene. The CDR3 sequence is 15 residues long. In nucleotides, the CDR3 is TGTGCCAGCAGCTTTGAACACAGCTACCAAGAGACCCAGTACTTC. Protein product: CASSFEHSYQETQYF.

As concerns this clonotype: Since a much larger clone is just one base distant, this may be a read error. The chain is built from TRBV29-1 and TRBJ2-7; D is perhaps TRBD2 (5 bases). The germline V gene encodes CDR1 SQVTM and CDR2 ANQGSEA. The germline V and J ends were trimmed by 4 bases and 9 bases, with 13 bases remaining between them. The length of the CDR3 is 11 residues. For the CDR3, the DNA is TGCAGCGTTGGGTATTTGAGCGGGCAGTACTTC. It codes for CSVGYLSGQYF.

Notes on this clonotype: The CDR3 does not end in the conserved phenylalanine or tryptophan, so this is likely a read error. The genes are TRBV29-1 and TRBJ2-3; 7 bases align to TRBD1. The V gene's germline CDR1 is SQVTM and CDR2 ANQGSEA. This CDR3 is built from 13 residues. The CDR3 DNA reads as TGCAGTGTTGAGGGACAGAATACAGATACGCAGTATCTT. It is translated as CSVEGQNTDTQYL.

For this clonotype: At one of its ends the junction is not consistent with the germline gene, which may arise from a read error. This chain uses TRBV12-3 or TRBV12-4 with TRBJ2-6; D might be TRBD1 (6 bases). The CDR3 runs to 16 residues. CDR3 protein: CAISLGGNSGANVLTF. CDR3 bases: TGTGCCATCAGTTTAGGGGGAAACTCTGGGGCCAACGTCCTGACTTTC.

This clonotype was found a few times. The chain links TRBV30 to TRBJ1-5; D call uncertain. The CDR3 contains 13 residues. Trimming shortened V by 0 bases and J by 5 bases, and 8 bases separated the two germline ends. Per germline, CDR1 GTSNPN and CDR2 SVGIG (reference sequence). CDR3: CAWSVGRDQPQHF. CDR3 coding DNA: TGTGCCTGGAGTGTAGGGAGGGATCAGCCCCAGCATTTT.

There are many counts of this clonotype. This chain connects TRBV28 to TRBJ2-3; 15 bases are shared with TRBD2. The germline gives CDR1 MDHEN, CDR2 SYDVKM. This CDR3 is built from 17 residues. V gave up 4 bases and J gave up 4 bases; unmatched junction bases: 6. The CDR3, as DNA: TGTGCCAGCAGTTCCGGGACTAGCGGGAGGTATTCAGATACGCAGTATTTT. Its protein product is CASSSGTSGRYSDTQYF.